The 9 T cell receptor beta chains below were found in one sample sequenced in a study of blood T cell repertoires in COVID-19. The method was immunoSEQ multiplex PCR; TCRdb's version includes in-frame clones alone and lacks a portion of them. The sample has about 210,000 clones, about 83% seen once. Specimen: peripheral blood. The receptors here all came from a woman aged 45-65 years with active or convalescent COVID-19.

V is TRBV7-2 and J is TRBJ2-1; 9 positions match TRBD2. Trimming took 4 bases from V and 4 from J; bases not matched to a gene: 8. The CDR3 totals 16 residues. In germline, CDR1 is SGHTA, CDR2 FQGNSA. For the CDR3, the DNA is TGTGCCAGCAGCTCCCCCCTGCGGGAGGGTTACAATGAGCAGTTCTTC. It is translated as CASSSPLREGYNEQFF. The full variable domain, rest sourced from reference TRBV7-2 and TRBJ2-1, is GAGVSQSPSNKVTEKGKDVELRCDPISGHTALYWYRQSLGQGLEFLIYFQGNSAPDKSGLPSDRFSAERTGGSVSTLTIQRTQQEDSAVYLCASSSPLREGYNEQFFGPGTRLTVL.

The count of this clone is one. The CDR3, as DNA: TGTGCCAGCAGCTTAGGGGGACAAGAAGGAGAGACCCAGTACTTC. Residues: CASSLGGQEGETQYF. J is TRBJ2-5 and V is TRBV7-6, with a possible D match to TRBD1 (6 bases). Looked up from germline, CDR1 is SGHVS and CDR2 is FNYEAQ. V gave up 1 base and J gave up 4 bases, with 13 bases separating them. The length of the CDR3 is 15 residues. Together with reference TRBV7-6 and TRBJ2-5, the CDR3 gives the full variable domain: GAGVSQSPRYKVTKRGQDVALRCDPISGHVSLYWYRQALGQGPEFLTYFNYEAQQDKSGLPNDRFSAERPEGSISTLTIQRTEQRDSAMYRCASSLGGQEGETQYFGPGTRLLVL.

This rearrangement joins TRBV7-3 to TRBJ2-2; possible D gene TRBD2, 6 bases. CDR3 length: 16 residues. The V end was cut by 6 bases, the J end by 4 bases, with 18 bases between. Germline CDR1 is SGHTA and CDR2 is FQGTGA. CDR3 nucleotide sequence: TGTGCCAGCAGTCAAAGAGGGACGCGGGGCACCGGGGAGCTGTTTTTT. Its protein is CASSQRGTRGTGELFF.

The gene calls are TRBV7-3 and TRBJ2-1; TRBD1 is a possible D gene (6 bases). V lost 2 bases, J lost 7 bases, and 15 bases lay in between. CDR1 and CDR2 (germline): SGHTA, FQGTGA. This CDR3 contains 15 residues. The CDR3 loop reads CASSLYGWGRNEQFF. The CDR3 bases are TGTGCCAGCAGCTTATATGGTTGGGGGCGGAATGAGCAGTTCTTC.

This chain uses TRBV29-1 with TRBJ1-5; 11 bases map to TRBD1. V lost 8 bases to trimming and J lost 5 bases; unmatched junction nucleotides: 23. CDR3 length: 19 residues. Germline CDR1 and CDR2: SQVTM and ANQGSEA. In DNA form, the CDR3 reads TGCAGCCCAAACAGATGGGAGCGGACAGGGGGCTGCGAGGATCAGCCCCAGCATTTT. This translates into CSPNRWERTGGCEDQPQHF.

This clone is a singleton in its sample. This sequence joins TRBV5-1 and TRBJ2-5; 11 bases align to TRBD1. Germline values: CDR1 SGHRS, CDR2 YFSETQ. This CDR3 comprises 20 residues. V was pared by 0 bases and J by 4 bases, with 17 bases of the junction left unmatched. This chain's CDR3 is CASSLAPSDGQGAQRETQYF. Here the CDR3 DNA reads TGCGCCAGCAGCTTGGCCCCGTCGGACGGACAGGGGGCACAAAGAGAGACCCAGTACTTC.

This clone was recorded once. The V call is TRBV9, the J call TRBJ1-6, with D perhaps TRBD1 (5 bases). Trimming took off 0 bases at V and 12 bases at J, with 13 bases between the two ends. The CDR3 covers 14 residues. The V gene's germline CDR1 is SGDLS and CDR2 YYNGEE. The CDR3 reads CASSVAEQAVPLHF. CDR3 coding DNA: TGTGCCAGCAGCGTAGCTGAACAGGCCGTACCCCTCCACTTT.

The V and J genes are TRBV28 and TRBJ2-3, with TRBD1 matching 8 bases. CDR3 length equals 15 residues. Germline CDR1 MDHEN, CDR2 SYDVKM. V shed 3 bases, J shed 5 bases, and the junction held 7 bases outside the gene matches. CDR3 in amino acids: CASSFYRGDGDTQYF. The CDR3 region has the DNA TGTGCCAGCAGTTTTTACAGGGGGGATGGAGATACGCAGTATTTT.

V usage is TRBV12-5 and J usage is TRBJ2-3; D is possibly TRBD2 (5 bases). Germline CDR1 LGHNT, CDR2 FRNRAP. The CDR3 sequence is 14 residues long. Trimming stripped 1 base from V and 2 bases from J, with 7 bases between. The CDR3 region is CASGLEGATDTQYF. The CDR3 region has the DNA TGTGCTAGTGGTTTGGAGGGAGCCACAGATACGCAGTATTTT.